This T cell receptor (beta chain) emerged from a study of T cell responses to AZD1222 COVID-19 vaccine. Study as a whole: Second-dose intervals of approximately 4 or approximately 12 weeks were pooled.

As regards this clone: What it binds is unknown.

Study-level points and caveats: The repertoires were collected only after the peak T cell response. Targeting of unmutated variant regions was reportedly seen in nearly half of spike-specific TCRs. Spike-spanning, vaccine-associated CD4 TCRs were dominant at 160-218 and 743-854.

The CDR3 runs 16 residues. After removal of 8 bases from V and 4 bases from J, the junction contained 16 bases not matched to a gene. Per the germline V gene, CDR1 is MNHEY and CDR2 is SMNVEV (reference sequence). Sequencing used immunoSEQ multiplex PCR; TCRdb keeps in-frame clones, though not all of them. The table shows 100,000 to 150,000 clones, with over 80% occurring only once. The chain employs TRBV27 and TRBJ1-2; TRBD1 matches 7 bases. The receptor was isolated from an adult in good health. This sample comprised peripheral blood, obtained on day 0 of AZD1222 vaccination. The CDR3: CASRTPRTGNGYGYTF. For the CDR3, the DNA is TGTGCCAGCCGAACTCCCCGGACAGGAAATGGCTATGGCTACACCTTC.